This TCR beta chain was captured in a study of tumor-infiltrating lymphocytes in primary liver carcinoma. Without any cell sorting, about 18-31 mg of bulk tissue yielded co-extracted RNA and DNA. Starting from 500 ng of total RNA, TCR beta cDNA was produced with a primer in the constant region. Three rounds of nested multiplex PCR with slightly modified ARM-PCR produced TCR beta libraries. In the first two PCR rounds, TRBV1-TRBV30 forward primers were paired with a C-beta reverse primer, and each round lasted about 9 cycles. From the multiplex PCR reads, TCRdb called clonotypes with MiXCR, one entry per CDR3 protein. The sample has roughly 120,000 distinct CDR3 sequences, roughly 75% seen once; the top ten hold roughly 7.3%. The CDR3 extends over 17 amino acids. The V gene's germline CDR1 is MNHNY and CDR2 SVGAGI (reference sequence). With respect to this clonotype: Sequence at one end of the junction differs from germline and may be a read error.

V gene TRBV6-6 combines with J gene TRBJ2-7; D is possibly TRBD1 (6 bases). This clonotype was sampled from a woman aged 60-75 years with primary liver carcinoma and hepatitis B virus infection. Input material: tumor-adjacent normal liver tissue. CDR3 bases: TGTGCCAGCATTGCTAGTGGGCAAACTTGGGGACACTACGGGCAGTACTTC. Translated: CASIASGQTWGHYGQYF.